Here is one T cell receptor beta chain with its context. This CDR3 has 13 amino acids. The V end was cut by 2 bases, the J end by 0 bases, with 4 bases between. Per germline, CDR1 MNHEY and CDR2 SMNVEV (reference sequence). Repertoires were generated with immunoSEQ multiplex PCR, while TCRdb's copy carries only in-frame clones and drops some. The repertoire has 200,000 to 250,000 clones, over 70% of them found once; the top ten carry about 4%. This entry belongs to a study of blood T cell repertoires in COVID-19. The gene calls are TRBV27 and TRBJ2-5; unclear D gene. The source of this sequence is a woman aged 30 to 39 who had been exposed to COVID-19. Sequencing used PBMCs or T cells enriched from blood (not recorded which). Here the CDR3 reads CASSLQNQETQYF. The CDR3 bases are TGTGCCAGCAGTTTACAGAACCAAGAGACCCAGTACTTC.